The clone carrying this T cell receptor (beta chain) was observed many times. Antigen: not known. In TCRdb, the 5' RACE reads were re-called with MiXCR into one record per CDR3 protein. The table has about 74,000 distinct CDR3 sequences, around 5.2% seen once. The source of the sample is a study of neurological immune-mediated disorders. V shed 0 bases and J shed 0 bases, with 12 bases lying between them. The CDR3 consists of 17 residues. Looked up from germline, CDR1 is LGHDT and CDR2 is YNNKEL (reference sequence). Study findings and constraints: The multiple sclerosis repertoire cluster had no clinical or MRI correlate. Levels of TCR clonal expansion peaked in HTLV-1-associated myelopathy and reached their lowest in multiple sclerosis, under those of healthy controls.

Stored at -80 C, 2 million PBMCs were the source of the unsorted libraries. This receptor was obtained from a young man with multiple sclerosis. The rearrangement uses TRBV3-1 and TRBJ1-3, with D maybe TRBD1 (5 bases). Sequences were obtained from PBMCs. The CDR3 loop reads CASSQEGVGLSGNTIYF. As DNA, the CDR3 is TGTGCCAGCAGCCAAGAGGGGGTCGGCCTCTCTGGAAACACCATATATTTT.